The 27 T cell receptor beta chains reported below all come from one sample, sequenced in a study of response to subunit inactivated influenza vaccine. TCRdb recomputed calls from the RT-PCR reads with MiXCR, one row per CDR3 protein. The table lists about 540,000 distinct CDR3 sequences, approximately 24% of them singletons. The same specimen was also included in a second study, on T cells expressing NK-cell markers. That work contributes: The authors made TCR beta cDNA libraries by 5'RACE template switching. This switching added a universal primer site and UMIs.

The sequenced sample was CD4+ T cells sorted from PBMCs, obtained roughly 12 days after vaccination. The receptors were gathered from a man over 45 who received an inactivated influenza vaccine.

This clonotype was detected only a few times. CDR3 amino acids: CASSKALWREAKNIQYF. CDR3 DNA: TGTGCCAGCAGCAAAGCGCTCTGGCGGGAGGCCAAAAACATTCAGTACTTC. This rearrangement joins TRBV21-1 to TRBJ2-4; TRBD2 reflects the table's D call only, with no check against the DNA. TRBV21-1 counts as a pseudogene. The CDR3 spans 17 residues.

The chain is built from TRBV18 and TRBJ2-1; D is unresolved. Germline V gene lookup returns CDR1 KGHSH and CDR2 LQKENI. V lost 0 bases and J 1 base, leaving 7 bases between the germline ends. CDR3 length: 15 residues. CDR3 DNA sequence: TGTGCCAGCTCACCACCGAGACTTTCCTACAATGAGCAGTTCTTC. It encodes CASSPPRLSYNEQFF.

The rearrangement joins TRBV28 to TRBJ2-3, with 8 bases aligning to TRBD2. This CDR3 is 15 amino acids long. The germline V gene encodes CDR1 MDHEN and CDR2 SYDVKM. With V trimmed by 5 bases and J by 0 bases, 4 bases remained unmatched. The DNA for the CDR3 is TGTGCCAGCAGTATGACTAGCGCGAGCACAGATACGCAGTATTTT. Its translation is CASSMTSASTDTQYF.

The genes are TRBV5-1 and TRBJ2-1; TRBD1 agrees at 9 bases. With 4 bases clipped from V and 3 bases from J, the junction kept 5 bases outside the gene matches. Germline V gives CDR1 SGHRS, CDR2 YFSETQ. This CDR3 comprises 15 residues. This CDR3 is CASSQGQGVYNEQFF. CDR3 DNA: TGCGCCAGCAGCCAGGGACAGGGAGTCTACAATGAGCAGTTCTTC.

The chain uses TRBV12-3 or TRBV12-4 and TRBJ1-3; D is unresolved. The V gene lost 2 bases and the J gene lost 7 bases, with 9 bases spanning the gap. The CDR3 loop spans 13 amino acids. DNA of the CDR3: TGTGCCAGCAGTTTACGTAGTCGTAACACCATATATTTT. It yields the protein CASSLRSRNTIYF.

In its sample, this clonotype was seen once. The chain employs TRBV6-1 and TRBJ1-1, with a weak D call TRBD1 (5 bases). The germline V and J ends were trimmed by 6 bases and 0 bases, with 11 bases remaining between them. Germline loops: CDR1 MNHNS, CDR2 SASEGT. The CDR3 has 14 residues. In DNA, the CDR3 is TGTGCCAGCAGGGTCCCAGGGTTGAACACTGAAGCTTTCTTT. The encoded protein is CASRVPGLNTEAFF.

The chain is built from TRBV24-1 and TRBJ1-4, with TRBD1 as a possible D gene (5 bases). Germline CDR1 and CDR2: KGHDR and SFDVKD. Deletions cut 4 bases from V and 8 bases from J, with 16 bases between. The CDR3 spans 15 residues. The CDR3 nucleotides read TGTGCCACCAGTGAAAGGACAACTCAACCCGAAAAACTGTTTTTT. Protein sequence: CATSERTTQPEKLFF.

The chain uses TRBV10-3 and TRBJ2-1; D is tentatively TRBD1 or TRBD2 (6 bases each). The CDR3 is 15 residues long. The germline V gene encodes CDR1 ENHRY and CDR2 SYGVKD. V was pared by 4 bases and J by 5 bases, with 15 bases between. The CDR3 region has the DNA TGTGCCATCAGTGCCTCCGAGGGGGGTGACAATGAGCAGTTCTTC. The encoded protein is CAISASEGGDNEQFF.

The V call is TRBV5-6, the J call TRBJ1-6, with 8 bases fitting TRBD1. The ends lost 0 bases at V and 8 bases at J; junction bases unmatched: 1. The CDR3 length is 14 residues. Germline V gene sequence: CDR1 SGHDT, CDR2 YYEEEE. DNA of the CDR3: TGTGCCAGCAGCTTGGACAGGGGGTATTCACCCCTCCACTTT. Its protein is CASSLDRGYSPLHF. Drawing the rest from reference TRBV5-6 and TRBJ1-6, the complete variable domain is DAGVTQSPTHLIKTRGQQVTLRCSPKSGHDTVSWYQQALGQGPQFIFQYYEEEERQRGNFPDRFSGHQFPNYSSELNVNALLLGDSALYLCASSLDRGYSPLHFGNGTRLTVT.

This clonotype was seen more than once but under ten times. CDR3 region: CSARRTSGSISYEQYF. DNA for the CDR3: TGCAGTGCCAGGCGGACTAGCGGGAGTATCTCCTACGAGCAGTACTTC. This rearrangement joins TRBV20-1 to TRBJ2-7; TRBD2 agrees at 13 bases. With V trimmed by 6 bases and J by 0 bases, 8 bases remained unmatched. Germline V CDR1 and CDR2: DFQATT, SNEGSKA (reference sequence). This CDR3 has 16 residues.

This chain connects TRBV12-3 or TRBV12-4 to TRBJ1-2, with D uncertain. V was cut by 6 bases and J by 8 bases, with 13 bases left in between. The CDR3 extends over 12 amino acids. DNA for the CDR3: TGTGCCAGCAGCTACCAGAGGAACGGCTACACCTTC. Protein: CASSYQRNGYTF.

This clonotype was counted between two and nine times. The chain couples TRBV20-1 to TRBJ2-5; 8 positions agree with TRBD2. Germline CDR1 DFQATT, CDR2 SNEGSKA (reference sequence). The J segment lost 4 bases and the V segment lost 6 bases, leaving 13 bases of the junction unmatched. The CDR3 has 15 residues. The CDR3 DNA is TGCAGTGCAGTATCAACCGGGACTAGGAGAGAGACCCAGTACTTC. Its protein is CSAVSTGTRRETQYF.

The J gene is TRBJ2-7, the V gene TRBV6-2 or TRBV6-3; D might be TRBD2 (5 bases). The germline gives CDR1 MNHEY, CDR2 SVGEGT. The V end was cut by 2 bases, the J end by 0 bases, with 14 bases between. The CDR3 spans 16 residues. The CDR3 spells CASSYGRGSSSYEQYF. CDR3 DNA: TGTGCCAGCAGTTACGGTCGGGGATCTAGCTCCTACGAGCAGTACTTC.

This rearrangement joins TRBV7-2 to TRBJ1-2; the D gene is possibly TRBD1 (6 bases). Deletions cut 5 bases from V and 0 bases from J, with 16 bases between. The CDR3 sequence is 16 residues long. Germline V gives CDR1 SGHTA, CDR2 FQGNSA. CDR3 sequence (DNA): TGTGCCAGCAGCACAGGGCCAGGGAGTTCTAACTATGGCTACACCTTC. Its protein is CASSTGPGSSNYGYTF.

The rearrangement joins TRBV20-1 to TRBJ2-1; D is possibly TRBD2 (6 bases). The V gene lost 6 bases and the J gene lost 8 bases, with 20 bases spanning the gap. This CDR3 region has 14 residues. CDR1 is DFQATT, CDR2 SNEGSKA, per germline (reference sequence). CDR3 amino acids: CSAVLRDSFHEQFF. DNA of the CDR3: TGCAGTGCCGTCCTGCGGGATTCTTTTCATGAGCAGTTCTTC.

The chain couples TRBV20-1 to TRBJ2-1; 10 bases fit TRBD2. This CDR3 is 15 amino acids long. Germline CDR1 is DFQATT and CDR2 is SNEGSKA (reference sequence). V gave up 2 bases and J gave up 6 bases; unmatched junction bases: 7. The CDR3 spells CSARRASGSFNEQFF. The CDR3 DNA reads as TGCAGTGCTAGAAGGGCTAGCGGGAGTTTCAATGAGCAGTTCTTC.

This clonotype has more than one count but fewer than ten. This sequence joins TRBV5-1 and TRBJ2-5; no definite D call. The V gene's germline CDR1 is SGHRS and CDR2 YFSETQ. The CDR3 length is 13 residues. Trimming cost V 6 bases and J 7 bases, with 16 bases left between them. The CDR3 is CASTYVTTGTQYF. The DNA of the CDR3 is TGCGCCAGCACTTATGTCACGACGGGGACCCAGTACTTC.

This clonotype was observed a handful of times. This chain links TRBV27 with TRBJ1-2; TRBD1 might be the D (5 bases). V was pared by 6 bases and J by 0 bases, with 17 bases between. Germline V gene data show CDR1 as MNHEY and CDR2 as SMNVEV (reference sequence). The CDR3 totals 16 residues. DNA for the CDR3: TGTGCCAGCAGCAGTTCTGGACAACTAGCTAACTATGGCTACACCTTC. Residues: CASSSSGQLANYGYTF.

The V gene is TRBV12-3 or TRBV12-4, the J gene TRBJ2-3, with D unclear. There are 13 residues in the CDR3. The V end was cut by 3 bases, the J end by 3 bases, with 7 bases between. CDR3 bases: TGTGCCAGCAGTTTGTGGGGAACAGATACGCAGTATTTT. Translation gives CASSLWGTDTQYF.

The CDR3 sequence: CASSQAPSGSTETQYF. The CDR3 DNA reads TGTGCCAGCAGCCAAGCCCCTAGCGGGAGTACCGAGACCCAGTACTTC. The chain employs TRBV4-2 and TRBJ2-5, with TRBD2 matching 10 bases. CDR3 length: 16 residues. V shed 1 base and J 5 bases; nucleotides not matched to a gene: 7. Germline V gene lookup returns CDR1 LGHNA and CDR2 YNFKEQ.

This clonotype has just a few counts. The rearrangement uses TRBV6-5 and TRBJ1-1; D uncertain. Trimming took 4 bases from V and 0 from J, leaving 9 bases between them. In germline, CDR1 is MNHEY, CDR2 SVGAGI. The CDR3 covers 14 residues. CDR3 bases: TGTGCCAGCAGTTTTAGGGAGGTGAACACTGAAGCTTTCTTT. It specifies CASSFREVNTEAFF.

There are a few counts of this clonotype. The chain links TRBV9 to TRBJ2-5, with D perhaps TRBD2 (6 bases). There are 15 residues in the CDR3. Deletions cut 9 bases from V and 5 bases from J, with 23 bases between. The V gene's germline CDR1 is SGDLS and CDR2 YYNGEE. CDR3 in amino acids: CATKPTGEHGETQYF. The DNA of the CDR3 is TGTGCCACCAAACCGACGGGGGAGCACGGGGAGACCCAGTACTTC.

This clonotype was detected only a few times. The chain combines TRBV27 with TRBJ1-2; D perhaps matches TRBD1 (6 bases). Germline V CDR1 and CDR2: MNHEY, SMNVEV (reference sequence). V was trimmed by 6 bases and J by 2 bases, leaving 13 bases between them. CDR3 length: 14 residues. This CDR3 reads CASSPSTGNYGYTF. In nucleotides, the CDR3 is TGTGCCAGCAGCCCCTCGACAGGCAACTATGGCTACACCTTC.

This rearrangement joins TRBV2 to TRBJ1-6; weak D call: TRBD1 (5 bases). V lost 4 bases to trimming and J lost 10 bases, with 5 bases between them. CDR3 length: 11 residues. Germline CDR1 SNHLY, CDR2 FYNNEI. The CDR3 DNA reads TGTGCCAGCAGTGGACAGTCACCCCTCCACTTT. Amino acids: CASSGQSPLHF.

The chain recombines TRBV20-1 with TRBJ2-1; TRBD2 is a possible D gene (6 bases). V was trimmed by 5 bases and J by 4 bases, leaving 15 bases between them. This CDR3 is built from 14 residues. Per germline, CDR1 DFQATT and CDR2 SNEGSKA (reference sequence). In DNA form, the CDR3 reads TGCAGTGCTCCGACTAGACTAGTATACAATGAGCAGTTCTTC. Amino acid sequence: CSAPTRLVYNEQFF.

J is TRBJ2-5 and V is TRBV4-3; TRBD1 is a possible D gene (5 bases). The V and J ends lost 0 bases and 3 bases respectively, with 11 bases between them. Looked up from germline, CDR1 is LGHNA and CDR2 is YSLEER. The CDR3 is 15 amino acids. In nucleotides, the CDR3 is TGCGCCAGCAGCCAAGATGCGGCAGGGAAAGAGACCCAGTACTTC. Residues: CASSQDAAGKETQYF.

This clonotype was detected only a few times. The chain couples TRBV4-3 to TRBJ2-3, with D maybe TRBD2 (5 bases). Trimming removed 0 bases at V and 9 bases at J, with 13 bases between. CDR1 is LGHNA, CDR2 YSLEER, per germline. The CDR3 has 14 amino acids. The CDR3, as DNA: TGCGCCAGCAGCCAAGACGGCGGGCAAGGGACGCAGTATTTT. Protein product: CASSQDGGQGTQYF.